The 18 T cell receptor beta chains reported below all come from one sample, sequenced in a study of CD8 T cells in ankylosing spondylitis. General observations from the study: Blood from ankylosing spondylitis patients appeared to carry a characteristic eight-variant TCR beta motif.

Antigen specificity for these receptors is unknown. TCRdb independently ran MiXCR on the 5' RACE reads; one entry per CDR3 protein. Among roughly 700,000 distinct CDR3 sequences, 15% to 20% were seen once, and the ten largest hold around 19%. What was sequenced was blood, either unsorted or a sorted T cell fraction (not recorded which). Receptor source: a male donor with ankylosing spondylitis.

V is TRBV5-6 and J is TRBJ1-1; 9 bases align to TRBD1. Per germline, CDR1 SGHDT and CDR2 YYEEEE. V lost 4 bases and J lost 8; bases outside the gene matches: 9. The CDR3 runs to 14 residues. CDR3 loop: CASSRTGGWAEAFF. In nucleotides, the CDR3 is TGTGCCAGCAGCCGAACAGGGGGCTGGGCGGAAGCTTTCTTT.

This clonotype was counted a few times. The chain joins TRBV24-1 to TRBJ2-1; the D is unclear. V lost 3 bases, J lost 9 bases, and 14 bases lay in between. CDR3 length: 14 amino acids. The germline gives CDR1 KGHDR, CDR2 SFDVKD. DNA of the CDR3: TGTGCCACCAGTGATGTTGGAATTGGGTTTGAGCAGTTCTTC. Its protein is CATSDVGIGFEQFF.

This clonotype has ten or more counts. The gene calls are TRBV12-3 or TRBV12-4 and TRBJ1-1, with TRBD1 as a possible D gene (5 bases). The CDR3 length is 16 residues. The germline V and J ends were trimmed by 6 bases and 2 bases, with 19 bases remaining between them. CDR3 region: CASRSSRHGANTEAFF. The CDR3, as DNA: TGTGCCAGCAGATCATCACGGCACGGGGCCAACACTGAAGCTTTCTTT.

Only a few counts were recorded for this clonotype. The J gene is TRBJ2-5, the V gene TRBV5-1; unclear D gene. The V gene lost 3 bases and the J gene lost 5 bases, with 11 bases spanning the gap. CDR3 length: 13 residues. CDR1 is SGHRS and CDR2 is YFSETQ in the germline V gene. This chain's CDR3 is CASSSTPEETQYF. The CDR3 DNA follows: TGCGCCAGCAGCTCCACACCGGAGGAGACCCAGTACTTC.

This clonotype was seen repeatedly, ten times or more. V usage is TRBV29-1 and J usage is TRBJ2-3; 9 nucleotides align to TRBD2. The J segment lost 14 bases and the V segment lost 4 bases, leaving 16 bases of the junction unmatched. CDR1 and CDR2 (germline): SQVTM, ANQGSEA. The CDR3 length is 14 residues. The CDR3 coding sequence is TGCAGCGTTGTTGAGCGGGGGGCCCACACAGGATCGTATTTT. Translation: CSVVERGAHTGSYF.

The chain carries TRBV20-1 and TRBJ2-1; tentatively, D is TRBD1 or TRBD2 (5 bases each). Trimming stripped 3 bases from V and 8 bases from J, with 23 bases between. The CDR3 extends over 16 amino acids. Germline CDR1 and CDR2: DFQATT and SNEGSKA (reference sequence). In DNA, the CDR3 is TGCAGTGCTAGGAGTAGTACAGGTAGTGTGGGGGATGAGCAGTTCTTC. Translating it yields CSARSSTGSVGDEQFF.

The rearrangement uses TRBV7-9 and TRBJ2-7; 9 positions match TRBD2. This CDR3 contains 13 residues. J lost 5 bases, V lost 5 bases, and 4 bases had no gene match. The germline V gene encodes CDR1 SEHNR and CDR2 FQNEAQ (reference sequence). In DNA, the CDR3 is TGTGCCAGCAGCCCTAGCGGGATAAACGAGCAGTACTTC. Residues: CASSPSGINEQYF.

The rearrangement uses TRBV3-1 and TRBJ2-1; 11 bases line up with TRBD2. The trim removed 4 bases at V and 7 bases at J, leaving 12 bases unmatched. Germline loops: CDR1 LGHDT, CDR2 YNNKEL (reference sequence). This CDR3 has 17 amino acids. DNA for the CDR3: TGTGCCAGCAGCCGCATGTCGGGTAGCGGGGGGGCGAATGAGCAGTTCTTC. Translated: CASSRMSGSGGANEQFF.

This clonotype came up once. The rearrangement joins TRBV15 to TRBJ1-1; no definite D call. CDR1 LNHNV and CDR2 YYDKDF come from the germline V gene (reference sequence). This CDR3 has 17 amino acids. V lost 0 bases and J lost 2, with 16 bases in between. CDR3 DNA sequence: TGTGCCACCAGCAGAGATCGGTGGGGAGCCCCCAACACTGAAGCTTTCTTT. It is translated as CATSRDRWGAPNTEAFF.

The genes are TRBV4-3 and TRBJ2-1, with TRBD2 as a possible D gene (6 bases). The CDR3 length is 16 residues. Per germline, CDR1 LGHNA and CDR2 YSLEER. Trimming removed 4 bases at V and 6 bases at J, with 19 bases between. The CDR3 here is CASSPQSGSAGNEQFF. CDR3 coding DNA: TGCGCCAGCAGCCCCCAAAGCGGGTCGGCGGGCAATGAGCAGTTCTTC.

The gene calls are TRBV5-5 and TRBJ2-7; 12 nucleotides agree with TRBD2. The germline CDR1 and CDR2 sequences are SGHKS and YYEKEE (reference sequence). This CDR3 has 14 amino acids. After removal of 3 bases from V and 6 bases from J, the junction contained 4 bases not matched to a gene. The CDR3 sequence is CASSYGLAGFEQYF. The CDR3 bases are TGTGCCAGCAGCTACGGACTAGCGGGATTCGAGCAGTACTTC.

Many counts were recorded for this clonotype. The rearrangement links TRBV29-1 to TRBJ2-3; maybe TRBD1 (6 bases). The CDR3 has 13 residues. Per the germline V gene, CDR1 is SQVTM and CDR2 is ANQGSEA. With 7 bases removed from V and 3 bases from J, the gap between germline ends came to 14 bases. The CDR3 sequence is CSARQVITDTQYF. CDR3 DNA sequence: TGCAGCGCCCGACAGGTTATAACAGATACGCAGTATTTT.

The chain has TRBV4-1 and TRBJ2-3; TRBD2 matches 11 bases. CDR3 length equals 16 residues. The germline CDR1 and CDR2 sequences are MGHRA and YSYEKL. V dropped 5 bases and J dropped 0; count of bases not matched to a gene: 4. The CDR3 loop is CASSARTSGSTDTQYF. The CDR3 nucleotides read TGCGCCAGCAGCGCCCGGACTAGCGGGAGCACAGATACGCAGTATTTT.

The rearrangement joins TRBV6-1 to TRBJ2-1, with TRBD2 matching 8 bases. The CDR3 is made up of 15 amino acids. Germline trimming cut 7 bases from V and 5 bases from J; bases unmatched to any gene: 10. Germline-derived CDR1 and CDR2 are MNHNS and SASEGT. The CDR3 DNA follows: TGTGCCAGCACCCTAAAGACTAGCGCCAACAATGAGCAGTTCTTC. The encoded protein is CASTLKTSANNEQFF.

A few counts support this clonotype. The chain has TRBV7-9 and TRBJ2-2, with D uncertain. Germline CDR1 and CDR2: SEHNR and FQNEAQ (reference sequence). Trimming took 0 bases from V and 9 from J, leaving 8 bases between them. The CDR3 spans 13 residues. The CDR3 reads CASSLASGRELFF. CDR3 in DNA: TGTGCCAGCAGCTTAGCGTCGGGTCGGGAGCTGTTTTTT.

This clonotype was seen many times. The chain links TRBV6-5 to TRBJ2-2, with unresolved D. CDR1 is MNHEY and CDR2 is SVGAGI in the germline V gene. CDR3 length: 14 residues. Deletions cut 4 bases from V and 0 bases from J, with 6 bases between. CDR3 protein: CASSWKPNTGELFF. The CDR3 DNA reads TGTGCCAGCAGTTGGAAGCCGAACACCGGGGAGCTGTTTTTT.

This clonotype turned up a few times. This rearrangement joins TRBV6-5 to TRBJ2-6; the D gene is possibly TRBD2 (5 bases). In germline, CDR1 is MNHEY, CDR2 SVGAGI. V was clipped by 0 bases and J by 0 bases, with 15 bases between them. The CDR3 runs to 19 residues. CDR3 residues: CASSYSWGAQSSGANVLTF. The CDR3 DNA is TGTGCCAGCAGTTACTCATGGGGAGCACAGAGCTCTGGGGCCAACGTCCTGACTTTC.

This clonotype showed up just a few times. The chain has TRBV24-1 and TRBJ2-5; 10 bases map to TRBD1. Germline V lookup: CDR1 KGHDR, CDR2 SFDVKD. J lost 2 bases, V lost 4 bases, and 6 bases had no gene match. CDR3 length: 16 amino acids. This chain's CDR3 is CATSEPGTGAQETQYF. The CDR3 bases are TGTGCCACCAGTGAACCTGGGACAGGGGCTCAAGAGACCCAGTACTTC.